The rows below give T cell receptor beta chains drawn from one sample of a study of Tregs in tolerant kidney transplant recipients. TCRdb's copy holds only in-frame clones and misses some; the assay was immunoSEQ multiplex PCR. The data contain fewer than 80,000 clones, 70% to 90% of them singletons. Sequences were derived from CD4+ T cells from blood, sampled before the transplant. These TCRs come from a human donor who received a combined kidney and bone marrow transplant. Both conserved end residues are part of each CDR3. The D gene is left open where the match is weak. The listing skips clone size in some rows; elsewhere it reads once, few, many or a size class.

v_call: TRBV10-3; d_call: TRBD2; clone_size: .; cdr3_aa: CAISPGLAGGSSYNEQFF
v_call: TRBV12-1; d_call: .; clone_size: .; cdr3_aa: CASSFALVGGYLPTYSNQPQHF
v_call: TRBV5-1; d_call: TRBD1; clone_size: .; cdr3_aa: CASSPTGTGGYEQYF
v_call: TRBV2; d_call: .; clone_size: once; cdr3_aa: CASLWVEGSTEAFF
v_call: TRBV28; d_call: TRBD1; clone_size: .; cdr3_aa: CASSLPTGGTETQYF
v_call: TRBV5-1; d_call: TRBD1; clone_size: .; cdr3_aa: CASSPRDRDPSGNTIYF
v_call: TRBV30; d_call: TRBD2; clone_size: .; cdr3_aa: CAWAPGLAGGFLAKNIQYF
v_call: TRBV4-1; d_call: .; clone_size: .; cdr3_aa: CASSQAGLGRNTEAFF
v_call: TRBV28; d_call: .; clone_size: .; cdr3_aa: CASSLQGSNEKLFF
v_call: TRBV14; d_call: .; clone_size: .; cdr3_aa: CASSPSSRFYEQYF
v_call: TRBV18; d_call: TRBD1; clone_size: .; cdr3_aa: CASSPKGQGDSGNTIYF
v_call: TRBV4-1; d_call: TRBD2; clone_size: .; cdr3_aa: CASSQGAGVGGGEQFF
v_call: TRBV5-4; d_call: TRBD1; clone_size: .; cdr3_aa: CASSGLGTGPMNTEAFF
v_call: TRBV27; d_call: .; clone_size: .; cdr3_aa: CASSLGPADFVYEQYF
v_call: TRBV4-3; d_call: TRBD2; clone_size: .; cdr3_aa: CASSQGIREGRADTQYF
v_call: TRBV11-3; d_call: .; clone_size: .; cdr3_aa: CASSLGRLALNTGELFF
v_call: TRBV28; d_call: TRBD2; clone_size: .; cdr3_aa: CASSSSGLAGLTDTQYF
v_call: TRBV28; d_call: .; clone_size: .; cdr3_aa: CASSLLSQDQPQHF
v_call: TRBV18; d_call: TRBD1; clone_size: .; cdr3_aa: CASSPGQGSQPQHF
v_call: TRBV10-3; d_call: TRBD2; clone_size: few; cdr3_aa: CAISGGDEQYF
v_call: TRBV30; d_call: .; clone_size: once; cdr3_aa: CASRSGEETQYF
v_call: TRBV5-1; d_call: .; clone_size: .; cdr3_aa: CASSPSAPEVGYTF